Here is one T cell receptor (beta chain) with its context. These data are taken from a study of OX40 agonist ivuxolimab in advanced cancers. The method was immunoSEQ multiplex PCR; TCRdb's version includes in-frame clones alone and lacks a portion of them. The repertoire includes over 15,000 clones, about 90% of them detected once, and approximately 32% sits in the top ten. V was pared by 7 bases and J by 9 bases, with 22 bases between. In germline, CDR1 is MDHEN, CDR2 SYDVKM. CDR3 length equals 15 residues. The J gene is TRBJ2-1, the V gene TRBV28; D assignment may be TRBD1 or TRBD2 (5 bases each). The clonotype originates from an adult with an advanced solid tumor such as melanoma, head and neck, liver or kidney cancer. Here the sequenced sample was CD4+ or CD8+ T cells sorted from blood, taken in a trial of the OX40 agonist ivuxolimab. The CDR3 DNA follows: TGTGCCAGCACCTTCCGGGGCGCCCCCTCGACTGAGCAGTTCTTC. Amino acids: CASTFRGAPSTEQFF. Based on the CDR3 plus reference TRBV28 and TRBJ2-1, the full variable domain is DVKVTQSSRYLVKRTGEKVFLECVQDMDHENMFWYRQDPGLGLRLIYFSYDVKMKEKGDIPEGYSVSREKKERFSLILESASTNQTSMYLCASTFRGAPSTEQFFGPGTRLTVL.